This paragraph covers one T cell receptor beta chain sequence. Generated by immunoSEQ multiplex PCR, the TCRdb table keeps only in-frame clones and is missing some. The data hold over 200,000 clones, with around 90% observed a single time. The entry originates in a study of blood T cell repertoires in COVID-19. Overall study context: Spain, Italy and the United States supplied samples that represented acute and convalescent COVID-19. PBMCs, B-cell-depleted T cells, or T cells provided the cDNA or gDNA that made up the material.

The receptor's source is a man between 60 and 75 years old who had recovered from COVID-19. The sample taken for sequencing was peripheral blood.

The DNA for the CDR3 is TGTGCCAGCAGCTTAGGGGCATTAAATGAAAAACTGTTTTTT. This gives the protein CASSLGALNEKLFF. The chain combines TRBV7-9 with TRBJ1-4, with D unresolved. V was pared by 1 base and J by 5 bases, with 8 bases between. Germline V gene data show CDR1 as SEHNR and CDR2 as FQNEAQ (reference sequence). The CDR3 spans 14 residues.